This TCR beta chain appears in the sequencing data of a study of cytotoxic CD8 clonotypes in ibrutinib-treated CLL. The source of around 2 micrograms of genomic DNA for TCR beta libraries was cryopreserved PBMCs. This clone was found a few times. The planned depth of sequencing spanned 1 in 200,000 to 1 in 1 million T cells. The repertoire was sequenced with immunoSEQ multiplex PCR; TCRdb's copy has only in-frame clones and lacks some. The table records around 330,000 clones, about 64% of them present only once. The material sequenced was PBMCs, taken after 36 months of ibrutinib treatment. The TCR originated in a human donor with chronic lymphocytic leukemia.

In DNA form, the CDR3 reads TGTGCCAGTAGTACACAAAATGAAGCCCCCTATGGCTACACCTTC. Its protein is CASSTQNEAPYGYTF. This rearrangement joins TRBV19 to TRBJ1-2; D is uncertain. Between the trimmed V and J ends, which lost 4 bases and 4 bases, there was a span of 16 bases. The germline V gene has CDR1 LNHDA and CDR2 SQIVND (reference sequence). The CDR3 covers 15 residues.